The entry that follows covers one T cell receptor (beta chain) sequence. TCRdb redid the calling of the RT-PCR reads with MiXCR, one entry per CDR3 protein. The data hold 800,000 to 1,000,000 distinct CDR3 sequences, with about 20% observed a single time. The source of the sample is a study of patients and donors after allogeneic stem cell transplantation. CDR1 is MNHNS, CDR2 SASEGT, per germline. There are 13 residues in the CDR3. V was pared by 8 bases and J by 2 bases, with 12 bases between. The sample comprised blood, either unsorted or a sorted T cell fraction (not recorded which). The V call is TRBV6-1, the J call TRBJ2-5; no clear D gene. This clonotype was sampled from a human donor who was either an allogeneic HSCT recipient or a stem cell or donor lymphocyte infusion donor (not recorded which). It is not recorded whose cells these are; they may come from a transplant donor. The CDR3 coding sequence is TGTGCCAGCGGAAGGGCCTTACAAGAGACCCAGTACTTC. It codes for CASGRALQETQYF.